These T cell receptor beta chains were read from a single sample in a study of cytomegalovirus exposure and HLA in healthy donors. Method: immunoSEQ multiplex PCR; TCRdb's copy keeps in-frame clones and lacks some. The sample contains 200,000 to 250,000 clones, about 83% of which appear only once. The material sequenced was PBMCs. The receptors stem from a human donor in good health. The CDR3 runs from the conserved cysteine through the conserved F or W. D genes are given only for firm matches. Not all rows give a size; the values are once, few, many and, for expanded clones, a class.

v_call	clone_size	j_call	d_call	cdr3_nt	cdr3_aa
TRBV9	-	TRBJ2-1	TRBD1	TGTGCCGGCAGCGTAGGAATACAGGGGCTTTACAATGAGCAGTTCTTC	CAGSVGIQGLYNEQFF
TRBV7-9	-	TRBJ2-6	-	TGTTCCAGCAGCTTAGTAGGGGGATTTGCGGGTGGGGCCAACGTCCTGACTTTC	CSSSLVGGFAGGANVLTF
TRBV7-6	-	TRBJ2-7	-	TGTGCCAGCAGCTTAGACTTGTACGAGCAGTACTTC	CASSLDLYEQYF
TRBV28	-	TRBJ2-2	TRBD1	TGTGCCAGCAGTTTATCAGACAGGGGGTTATTCGGGGAGCTGTTTTTT	CASSLSDRGLFGELFF
TRBV6-1	-	TRBJ2-7	TRBD1	TGTGCCAGCAGCTGGGTCAAGGGACAGGGAAACGAGCAGTACTTC	CASSWVKGQGNEQYF
TRBV27	-	TRBJ2-1	-	TGTGCCAGCAGTTTAGGCATAGCCTACTCCTACAATGAGCAGTTCTTC	CASSLGIAYSYNEQFF
TRBV7-2	-	TRBJ2-3	TRBD1	TGTGCCAGCAGCCACAGACAGGGCCCCACAGATACGCAGTATTTT	CASSHRQGPTDTQYF
TRBV6-1	-	TRBJ2-7	-	TGTGCCAGCAGGCGGGACAGTCTTTCCTACGAGCAGTACTTC	CASRRDSLSYEQYF
TRBV10-3	-	TRBJ1-4	-	TGTGCCATCAGTGTCCAGGTGAATGAAAAACTGTTTTTT	CAISVQVNEKLFF
TRBV5-1	-	TRBJ2-7	TRBD1	TGCGCCAGCAGCTCCTCACAGGGGGTACCCTACGAGCAGTACTTC	CASSSSQGVPYEQYF
TRBV4-3	-	TRBJ2-7	-	TGCGCCAGCAGCCAAGTCCTCTCCTACGAGCAGTACTTC	CASSQVLSYEQYF
TRBV28	-	TRBJ2-2	TRBD2	TGTGCCAGCAGCGGGACAGGGTTTGGACTAGCGGGAGACGGTGCCGGGGAGCTGTTTTTT	CASSGTGFGLAGDGAGELFF
TRBV2	-	TRBJ1-2	TRBD1	TGTGCCAGCAGGGGGGGACAGGGGGGGAACTATGGCTACACCTTC	CASRGGQGGNYGYTF
TRBV9	-	TRBJ1-1	TRBD1	TGTGCCAGCAGCGTAGCGGAGCAGGGGGCAAGAGAAGCTTTCTTT	CASSVAEQGAREAFF
TRBV2	once	TRBJ2-1	TRBD1	TGTGCCAGCAACGCGGACAGGGCCTCCTACAATGAGCAGTTCTTC	CASNADRASYNEQFF
TRBV7-8	-	TRBJ2-1	TRBD2	TGTGCCAGCAGCCTACTAGCGGGAGCAGTAGGGGAGCAGTTCTTC	CASSLLAGAVGEQFF
TRBV10-3	-	TRBJ2-5	TRBD2	TGTGCCATCAGTGATGGCGGGAGGGCGTCAGAGACCCAGTACTTC	CAISDGGRASETQYF
TRBV6-5	-	TRBJ2-1	TRBD2	TGTGCCAGCAGTTACGCCGGGACTAGCGGGAGGAATGAGCAGTTCTTC	CASSYAGTSGRNEQFF
TRBV6-5	-	TRBJ2-1	-	TGTGCCAGCAGTTACAGGGGGTTGACCGGGGACAATGAGCAGTTCTTC	CASSYRGLTGDNEQFF
TRBV19	-	TRBJ1-1	TRBD1	TGTGCCAGTAGTATAGTAGGCGGACAGGTTGAAGCTTTCTTT	CASSIVGGQVEAFF
TRBV4-1	-	TRBJ2-7	TRBD2	TGCGCCAGCAGCCAAGGTTCGGGACTAGCGGGGGAGCAGTACTTC	CASSQGSGLAGEQYF
TRBV6-1	-	TRBJ2-5	TRBD1	TGTGCCAGCAGTGGACAGGGACAGCAAGGGGAGACCCAGTACTTC	CASSGQGQQGETQYF
TRBV5-4	-	TRBJ2-7	TRBD1	TGTGCCAGCAGCCCCGGGACAGGGCTCTACGAGCAGTACTTC	CASSPGTGLYEQYF
TRBV5-4	-	TRBJ2-2	TRBD2	TGTGCCAGCAGCTTGGGTGGCGCGGGAGGGCCGAGCACCGGGGAGCTGTTTTTT	CASSLGGAGGPSTGELFF
TRBV19	-	TRBJ2-1	TRBD2	TGTGCCAGTAGTATAGTGGGGGGGGATGAGCAGTTCTTC	CASSIVGGDEQFF
TRBV10-3	-	TRBJ1-5	-	TGTGCCATCAGTCGGGACAACAATCAGCCCCAGCATTTT	CAISRDNNQPQHF
TRBV11-3	-	TRBJ2-5	TRBD2	TGTGCCAGCAGCTTAAGAGGACTAGCGGGACAAGAGACCCAGTACTTC	CASSLRGLAGQETQYF
TRBV5-5	-	TRBJ2-7	-	TGTGCCAGCAGCTTCCAGGGCTACGAGCAGTACTTC	CASSFQGYEQYF
TRBV6-1	few	TRBJ2-2	TRBD2	TGTGCCAGCAGTGGGAGGGGACTAGCGGGAACCGGGGAGCTGTTTTTT	CASSGRGLAGTGELFF
TRBV27	few	TRBJ2-6	TRBD1	TGTGCCAGCAGTTTTGTGGGGACAGGCCGCTCTGGGGCCAACGTCCTGACTTTC	CASSFVGTGRSGANVLTF
TRBV27	-	TRBJ1-4	-	TGTGCCAGCACCGGGAGTTTAGGTGAAAAACTGTTTTTT	CASTGSLGEKLFF
TRBV25-1	-	TRBJ2-5	TRBD2	TGTGCCAGCAGTCCAGCGGGAACAGAGACCCAGTACTTC	CASSPAGTETQYF
TRBV15	-	TRBJ2-7	-	TGTGCCACCAGCAGAGCGGGGGATTTCAGCCCCTACGAGCAGTACTTC	CATSRAGDFSPYEQYF
TRBV4-1	-	TRBJ2-6	TRBD1	TGCGCCAGCAGCCAGGAACTCAGGGGGCGGCCTTCTGGGGCCAACGTCCTGACTTTC	CASSQELRGRPSGANVLTF
TRBV2	-	TRBJ2-1	-	TGTGCCAGCAGTGAAGACGACCGGGTGAATGAGCAGTTCTTC	CASSEDDRVNEQFF
TRBV5-4	-	TRBJ2-7	-	TGTGCCAGCAGTCGCGACAGGTACGAGCAGTACTTC	CASSRDRYEQYF
TRBV5-1	-	TRBJ2-7	-	TGCGCCAGCAGCTTGGTCAGGGTCTGGAGCGAGCAGTACTTC	CASSLVRVWSEQYF
TRBV9	-	TRBJ2-7	-	TGTGCCAGCAGCGTAGCATCCAGCTACGAGCAGTACTTC	CASSVASSYEQYF
TRBV2	-	TRBJ2-2	-	TGTGCCAGCAGTGGGAGACCGGCGAACACCGGGGAGCTGTTTTTT	CASSGRPANTGELFF
TRBV12-5	-	TRBJ2-1	TRBD1	TGTGCTAGTGGTTTGAACAGGGGAATGTGGTACAATGAGCAGTTCTTC	CASGLNRGMWYNEQFF
TRBV5-1	-	TRBJ2-1	-	TGCGCCAGCAGCGTCCCCCGGGAGCCCTTAGTGAATGAGCAGTTCTTC	CASSVPREPLVNEQFF
TRBV7-9	-	TRBJ2-7	TRBD1	TGTGCCAGCAGCCGACAGGGAAAGTCCTACGAGCAGTACTTC	CASSRQGKSYEQYF
TRBV18	once	TRBJ1-1	-	TGTGCCAGCGAGGTGGCTCAAGCGATGAACACTGAAGCTTTCTTT	CASEVAQAMNTEAFF
TRBV4-1	-	TRBJ2-7	-	TGCGCCAGCAGCCCTGAACCGGGACACACTGAGCAGTACTTC	CASSPEPGHTEQYF
TRBV6-5	once	TRBJ1-5	TRBD1	TGTGCCAGCAATAAACAGGGGAGCAATCAGCCCCAGCATTTT	CASNKQGSNQPQHF
TRBV6-5	-	TRBJ1-5	-	TGTGCCAGCAGTTACTCCCCGACAGGTGGGGATCAGCCCCAGCATTTT	CASSYSPTGGDQPQHF
TRBV5-4	-	TRBJ1-2	-	TGTGCCAGCAGCTTGGACTGGGGAGGCAACTATGGCTACACCTTC	CASSLDWGGNYGYTF
TRBV4-1	few	TRBJ2-7	TRBD2	TGCGCCAGCAGGATTGCGCCCGGGAGGACGCCCTACGAGCAGTACTTC	CASRIAPGRTPYEQYF
TRBV28	-	TRBJ1-5	TRBD1	TGTGCCAGCAGTCCCTGGGGGACAGGGGGCGATCAGCCCCAGCATTTT	CASSPWGTGGDQPQHF
TRBV5-1	few	TRBJ2-3	-	TGCGCCAGCAGCGAACGACCTAGCGCTAGCACAGATACGCAGTATTTT	CASSERPSASTDTQYF